These 5 T cell receptor beta chains share one sample of origin, sequenced in a study of blood T cell repertoires in COVID-19. TCRdb's copy holds only in-frame clones and misses some; the assay was immunoSEQ multiplex PCR. The table includes around 240,000 clones, more than 75% detected once. Sequencing input: PBMCs or T cells enriched from blood (not recorded which). The receptors were sampled from a woman in her fifties or sixties who had recovered from COVID-19.

The chain recombines TRBV5-1 with TRBJ2-5; weak D call: TRBD1 (6 bases). CDR3 length: 15 residues. The V end lost 4 bases, the J end lost 0 bases, and 13 bases lay between the germline ends. Per the germline V gene, CDR1 is SGHRS and CDR2 is YFSETQ. CDR3 in amino acids: CASSAPGTYQETQYF. CDR3 DNA: TGCGCCAGCAGCGCACCCGGGACATACCAAGAGACCCAGTACTTC. The complete variable domain, with remaining parts taken from reference TRBV5-1 and TRBJ2-5, reads KAGVTQTPRYLIKTRGQQVTLSCSPISGHRSVSWYQQTPGQGLQFLFEYFSETQRNKGNFPGRFSGRQFSNSRSEMNVSTLELGDSALYLCASSAPGTYQETQYFGPGTRLLVL.

V usage is TRBV28 and J usage is TRBJ1-3; D unresolved. V was pared by 3 bases and J by 4 bases, with 10 bases between. Germline CDR1 reads MDHEN; CDR2 reads SYDVKM. The CDR3 contains 14 residues. CDR3: CASSLQAGGNTIYF. DNA for the CDR3: TGTGCCAGCAGTTTGCAGGCTGGGGGAAACACCATATATTTT.

The genes are TRBV10-3 and TRBJ2-3; a possible D gene is TRBD2 (6 bases). Germline V gene lookup returns CDR1 ENHRY and CDR2 SYGVKD. Between the trimmed V and J ends, which lost 6 bases and 2 bases, there was a span of 12 bases. This CDR3 has 14 residues. The CDR3 loop reads CAISLASDTDTQYF. CDR3 nucleotide sequence: TGTGCCATCAGCCTAGCGTCGGACACAGATACGCAGTATTTT.

The gene calls are TRBV28 and TRBJ1-1; 9 positions agree with TRBD1. Germline V CDR1 and CDR2: MDHEN, SYDVKM. This CDR3 spans 16 amino acids. With 5 bases clipped from V and 5 bases from J, the junction kept 12 bases outside the gene matches. This CDR3 reads CASSQDPGTGRTEAFF. CDR3 bases: TGTGCCAGCAGTCAAGATCCCGGGACAGGGCGAACTGAAGCTTTCTTT.

This rearrangement joins TRBV5-1 to TRBJ2-3; no clear D gene. The CDR3 loop spans 12 amino acids. CDR1 and CDR2 (germline): SGHRS, YFSETQ. Trimming took off 3 bases at V and 4 bases at J, with 6 bases between the two ends. The CDR3 DNA sequence: TGCGCCAGCAGCTCAACATCAGATACGCAGTATTTT. This sequence encodes CASSSTSDTQYF.